The next 3 T cell receptor beta chains were all read from a single sample in a study of cytomegalovirus exposure and HLA in healthy donors. PCR employed 60 Vbeta and 13 Jbeta primers. Profiled with immunoSEQ multiplex PCR; TCRdb holds only in-frame clones, not every one. The repertoire includes about 130,000 clones, 75% to 90% of them detected once, and 20% sits in the top ten. Sequences were obtained from PBMCs. Receptors originate from a man aged 18-30 years in good health and CMV-seropositive.

The chain recombines TRBV4-2 with TRBJ1-4; possible D gene TRBD1, 6 bases. Germline V gives CDR1 LGHNA, CDR2 YNFKEQ. This CDR3 contains 15 residues. The V gene lost 0 bases and the J gene lost 7 bases, with 12 bases spanning the gap. This CDR3 reads CASSQDPQGPEKLFF. The CDR3 coding sequence is TGTGCCAGCAGCCAAGATCCGCAGGGGCCTGAAAAACTGTTTTTT.

This chain uses TRBV6-5 with TRBJ1-1, with a tentative D call TRBD1 (6 bases). Germline assignment: CDR1 MNHEY and CDR2 SVGAGI. V gave up 7 bases and J gave up 1 base, with 10 bases separating them. The CDR3 is 13 residues long. The CDR3 nucleotides are TGTGCCAGCACCCTGACAGGGAACACTGAAGCTTTCTTT. Protein: CASTLTGNTEAFF.

This chain uses TRBV19 with TRBJ1-1; D gene ambiguous. V was clipped by 2 bases and J by 2 bases, with 6 bases between them. Germline V CDR1 and CDR2: LNHDA, SQIVND (reference sequence). This CDR3 has 13 residues. Here the CDR3 DNA reads TGTGCCAGTAGTATATGGGCAAACACTGAAGCTTTCTTT. Protein sequence: CASSIWANTEAFF.